The 7 T cell receptor beta chains reported below all come from one sample, sequenced in a study of T cells in Graves' hyperthyroidism and ophthalmopathy. Amplification of TCR beta CDR3 regions was performed using RNA transcripts as template. Using the HTBI primer set, a first-round RT-PCR was run on the TCR CDR3. TCRdb re-called the multiplex PCR reads through MiXCR, storing one row per CDR3 protein. The sample has some 250,000 distinct CDR3 sequences; roughly 15% are singletons. The sequencing sample was made of blood. The receptors come from a woman in her 50s with Graves' hyperthyroidism that later progressed to Graves' ophthalmopathy.

As to this clonotype: One junction end does not reproduce the germline sequence, and a read error may be involved. The chain is built from TRBV6-1 and TRBJ1-1; 9 positions match TRBD1. Germline CDR1 and CDR2: MNHNS and SASEGT. The CDR3 sequence is 16 residues long. CDR3 loop: CASSPGQGSMNAEAFF. The CDR3 DNA reads as TGTGCCAGCAGTCCCGGACAGGGGAGCATGAACGCTGAAGCTTTCTTT.

This chain links TRBV5-4 with TRBJ1-6; D is perhaps TRBD1 (5 bases). V was pared by 2 bases and J by 13 bases, with 19 bases between. Germline V lookup: CDR1 SGHNT, CDR2 YYREEE (reference sequence). The CDR3 loop spans 15 amino acids. CDR3 region: CASSLRQGSFRPLHF. The CDR3, as DNA: TGTGCCAGCAGCTTACGCCAGGGCTCCTTCAGGCCCCTCCACTTT.

This clonotype was detected a few times. V and J are TRBV14 and TRBJ2-1, with unresolved D. The length of the CDR3 is 12 residues. V was pared by 4 bases and J by 4 bases, with 5 bases between. The germline CDR1 and CDR2 sequences are SGHDN and FVKESK. CDR3 in amino acids: CASSLFYNEQFF. For the CDR3, the DNA is TGTGCCAGCAGCCTCTTTTACAATGAGCAGTTCTTC.

There are a few counts of this clonotype. The chain couples TRBV4-2 to TRBJ2-2; TRBD2 is a possible D gene (6 bases). V lost 4 bases and J 4 bases, leaving 10 bases between the germline ends. Germline loops: CDR1 LGHNA, CDR2 YNFKEQ. The CDR3 length is 14 residues. The CDR3 DNA reads TGTGCCAGCAGCCCCCGGGACTTCACCGGGGAGCTGTTTTTT. It is translated as CASSPRDFTGELFF.

This clonotype came up a few times. This chain links TRBV4-2 with TRBJ2-5; D is undetermined. The CDR3 has 15 amino acids. Germline CDR1 and CDR2: LGHNA and YNFKEQ. Between the trimmed V and J ends, which lost 4 bases and 3 bases, there was a span of 15 bases. CDR3 residues: CASSPTWVDEETQYF. The CDR3 DNA reads TGTGCCAGCAGCCCCACGTGGGTGGACGAAGAGACCCAGTACTTC.

The table lists this clonotype with many counts. V gene TRBV18 combines with J gene TRBJ2-3; TRBD2 aligns across 8 bases. Germline CDR1 is KGHSH and CDR2 is LQKENI. The J segment lost 2 bases and the V segment lost 5 bases, leaving 9 bases of the junction unmatched. There are 16 residues in the CDR3. CDR3 residues: CASSYRIAGSTDTQYF. The CDR3 DNA reads as TGTGCCAGCTCATATCGGATAGCGGGGTCCACAGATACGCAGTATTTT.

This clonotype showed up many times. The chain employs TRBV7-8 and TRBJ2-3; D is unclear. The CDR3 length is 14 residues. Germline CDR1 SGHVS, CDR2 FQNEAQ. Trimming removed 2 bases from V and 2 bases from J, with 8 bases in between. The chain's CDR3 is CASSLTAITDTQYF. CDR3 DNA sequence: TGTGCCAGCAGCTTAACGGCAATCACAGATACGCAGTATTTT.